Only one count was recorded for the clone carrying this T cell receptor (beta chain). Its antigen is unknown. The data belong to a study of shared clonotypes between healthy human individuals. About the research overall: The study used three CD4 naive, three CD4 memory, two CD8 naive and one CD8 memory plate per donor.

The V gene's germline CDR1 is KGHSH and CDR2 LQKENI. The length of the CDR3 is 15 residues. With 3 bases clipped from V and 5 bases from J, the junction kept 9 bases outside the gene matches. Sequencing was performed with immunoSEQ multiplex PCR; in TCRdb, only in-frame clones are kept and a portion is missing. The sample contains roughly 1 million clones, roughly 75% of which appear only once. Study-level findings and limits: The small donor group covered limited genetic and exposure diversity. Rarefaction exposed incomplete sorted-subset sequencing despite large depth.

Division of CD4+ cells produced a CD45RA+ naive subset and a CD45RA-negative memory subset. The sequence derives from a man aged 18 to 30 in good health. The sequenced sample was memory CD4+ T cells sorted from blood. The subset here: CD45RA-negative fraction. The gene calls are TRBV18 and TRBJ2-5; 7 positions agree with TRBD1. The CDR3 coding sequence is TGTGCCAGCTCACCGGACAGGAGGTCGGGTGAGACCCAGTACTTC. Residues: CASSPDRRSGETQYF.